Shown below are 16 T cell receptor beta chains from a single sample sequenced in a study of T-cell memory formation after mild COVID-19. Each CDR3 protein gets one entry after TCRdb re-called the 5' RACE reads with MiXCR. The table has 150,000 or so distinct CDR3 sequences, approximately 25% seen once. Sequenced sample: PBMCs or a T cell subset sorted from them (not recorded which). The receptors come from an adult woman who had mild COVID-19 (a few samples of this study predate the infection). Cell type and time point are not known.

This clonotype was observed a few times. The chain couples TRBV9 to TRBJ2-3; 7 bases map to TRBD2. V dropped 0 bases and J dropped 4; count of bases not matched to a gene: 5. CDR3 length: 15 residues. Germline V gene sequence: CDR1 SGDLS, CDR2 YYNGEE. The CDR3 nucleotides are TGTGCCAGCAGCGTAGGCGGGAGTTTGGCAGATACGCAGTATTTT. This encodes CASSVGGSLADTQYF.

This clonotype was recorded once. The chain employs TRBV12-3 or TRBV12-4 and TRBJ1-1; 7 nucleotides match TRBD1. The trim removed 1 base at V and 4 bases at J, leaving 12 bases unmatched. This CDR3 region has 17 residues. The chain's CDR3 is CASSLVNHRGKSTEAFF. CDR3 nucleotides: TGTGCCAGCAGTTTAGTAAACCACAGGGGAAAAAGCACTGAAGCTTTCTTT.

The CDR3 reads CASSQDWVAGGPLEDNEQFF. As DNA, the CDR3 is TGCGCCAGCAGCCAAGATTGGGTAGCGGGAGGGCCTCTTGAGGACAATGAGCAGTTCTTC. The chain couples TRBV4-3 to TRBJ2-1; 11 bases line up with TRBD2. After removal of 0 bases from V and 5 bases from J, the junction contained 15 bases not matched to a gene. CDR1 and CDR2 from the germline V gene are LGHNA and YSLEER. This CDR3 region has 20 residues.

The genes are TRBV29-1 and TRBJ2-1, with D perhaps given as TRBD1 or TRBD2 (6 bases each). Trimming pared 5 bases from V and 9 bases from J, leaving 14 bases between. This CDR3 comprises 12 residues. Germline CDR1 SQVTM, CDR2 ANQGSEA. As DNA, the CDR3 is TGCAGCGTTTCGGGGGACAAGGCTGAGCAGTTCTTC. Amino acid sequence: CSVSGDKAEQFF.

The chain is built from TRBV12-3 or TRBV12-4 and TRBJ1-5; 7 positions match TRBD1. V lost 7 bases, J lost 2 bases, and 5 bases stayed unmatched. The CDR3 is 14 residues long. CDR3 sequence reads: CASTEDRGNQPQHF. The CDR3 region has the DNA TGTGCCAGCACGGAAGACAGGGGCAATCAGCCCCAGCATTTT.

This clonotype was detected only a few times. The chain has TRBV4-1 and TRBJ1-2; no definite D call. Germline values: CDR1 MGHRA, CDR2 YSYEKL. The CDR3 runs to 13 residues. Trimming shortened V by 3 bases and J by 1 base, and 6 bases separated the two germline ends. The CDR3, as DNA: TGCGCCAGCAGCCATGGCCGTAACTATGGCTACACCTTC. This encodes CASSHGRNYGYTF.

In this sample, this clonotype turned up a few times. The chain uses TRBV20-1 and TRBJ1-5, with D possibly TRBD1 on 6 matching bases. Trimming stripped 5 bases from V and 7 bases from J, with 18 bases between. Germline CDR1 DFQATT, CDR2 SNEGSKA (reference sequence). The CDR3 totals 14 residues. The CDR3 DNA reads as TGCAGTGCTCCCGCGCAGGGGCCGAAGCAGCCCCAGCATTTT. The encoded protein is CSAPAQGPKQPQHF.

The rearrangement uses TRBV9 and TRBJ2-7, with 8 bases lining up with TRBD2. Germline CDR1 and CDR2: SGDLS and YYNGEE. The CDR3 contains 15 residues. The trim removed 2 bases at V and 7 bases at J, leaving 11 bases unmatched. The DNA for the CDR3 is TGTGCCAGCAGCGTGTCCGGGGGGGATTTCCTGGAGCAGTACTTC. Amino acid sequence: CASSVSGGDFLEQYF. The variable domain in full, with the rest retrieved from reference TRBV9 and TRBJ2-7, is DSGVTQTPKHLITATGQRVTLRCSPRSGDLSVYWYQQSLDQGLQFLIQYYNGEERAKGNILERFSAQQFPDLHSELNLSSLELGDSALYFCASSVSGGDFLEQYFGPGTRLTVT.

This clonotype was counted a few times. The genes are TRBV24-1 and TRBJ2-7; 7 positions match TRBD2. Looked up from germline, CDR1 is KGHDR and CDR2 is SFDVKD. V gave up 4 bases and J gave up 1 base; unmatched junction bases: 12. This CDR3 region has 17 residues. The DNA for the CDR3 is TGTGCCACCAGTGACTCCGCGGCTAGCGGAGTTTCCTACGAGCAGTACTTC. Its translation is CATSDSAASGVSYEQYF.

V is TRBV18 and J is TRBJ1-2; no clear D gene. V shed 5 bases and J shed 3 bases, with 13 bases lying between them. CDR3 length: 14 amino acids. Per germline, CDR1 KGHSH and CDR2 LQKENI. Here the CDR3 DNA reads TGTGCCAGCTCATTACTGACCGATGACTATGGCTACACCTTC. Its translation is CASSLLTDDYGYTF.

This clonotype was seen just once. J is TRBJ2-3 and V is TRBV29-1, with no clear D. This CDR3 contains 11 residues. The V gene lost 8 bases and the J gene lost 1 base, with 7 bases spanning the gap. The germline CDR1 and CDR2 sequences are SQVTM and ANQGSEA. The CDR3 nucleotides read TGCAGCATCAGAGGCACAGATACGCAGTATTTT. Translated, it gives CSIRGTDTQYF.

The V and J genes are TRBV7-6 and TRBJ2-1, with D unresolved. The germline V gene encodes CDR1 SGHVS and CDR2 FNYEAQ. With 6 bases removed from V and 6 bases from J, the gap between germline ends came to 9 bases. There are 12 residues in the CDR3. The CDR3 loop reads CASSRGRNEQFF. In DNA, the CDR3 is TGTGCCAGCAGTCGCGGTCGCAATGAGCAGTTCTTC.

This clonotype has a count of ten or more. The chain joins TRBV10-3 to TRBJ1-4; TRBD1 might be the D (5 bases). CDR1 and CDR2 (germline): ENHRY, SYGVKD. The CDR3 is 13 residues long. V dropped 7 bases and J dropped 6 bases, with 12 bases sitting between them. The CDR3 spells CAINEPGDEKLFF. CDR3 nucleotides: TGTGCCATCAACGAACCGGGGGATGAAAAACTGTTTTTT.

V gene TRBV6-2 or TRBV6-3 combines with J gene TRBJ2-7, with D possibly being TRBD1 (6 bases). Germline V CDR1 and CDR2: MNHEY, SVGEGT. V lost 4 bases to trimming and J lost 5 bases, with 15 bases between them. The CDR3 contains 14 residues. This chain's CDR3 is CASSSYLQGHEQYF. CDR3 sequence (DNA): TGTGCCAGCAGTTCGTATCTACAGGGACACGAGCAGTACTTC.

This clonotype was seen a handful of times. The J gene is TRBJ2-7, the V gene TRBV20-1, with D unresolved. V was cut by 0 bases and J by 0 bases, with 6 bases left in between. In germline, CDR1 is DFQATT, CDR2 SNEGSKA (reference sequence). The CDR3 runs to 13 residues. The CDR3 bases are TGCAGTGCTAGAGATTCGAGCTCCTACGAGCAGTACTTC. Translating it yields CSARDSSSYEQYF.

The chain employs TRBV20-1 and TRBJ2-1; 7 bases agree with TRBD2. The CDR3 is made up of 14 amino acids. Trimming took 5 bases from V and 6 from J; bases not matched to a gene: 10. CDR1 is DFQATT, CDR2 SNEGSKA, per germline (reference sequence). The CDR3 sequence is CSAQAAGEGNEQFF. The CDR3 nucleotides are TGCAGTGCTCAGGCGGCGGGAGAAGGCAATGAGCAGTTCTTC.